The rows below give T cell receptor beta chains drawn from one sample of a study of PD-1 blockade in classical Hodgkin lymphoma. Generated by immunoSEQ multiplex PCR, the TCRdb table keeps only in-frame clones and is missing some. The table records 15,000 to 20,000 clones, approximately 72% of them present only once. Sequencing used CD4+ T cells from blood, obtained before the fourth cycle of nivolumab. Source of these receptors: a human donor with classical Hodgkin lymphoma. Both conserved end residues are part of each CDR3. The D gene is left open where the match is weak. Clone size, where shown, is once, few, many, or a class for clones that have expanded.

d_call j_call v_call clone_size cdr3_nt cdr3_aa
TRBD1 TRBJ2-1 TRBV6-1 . TGTGCCAGCACGGGAGGGACAGGGGTATTGGAGCAGTTCTTC CASTGGTGVLEQFF
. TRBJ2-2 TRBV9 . TGTGCCAGCAGCCTATTTGGGCAAGGGAACACCGGGGAGCTGTTTTTT CASSLFGQGNTGELFF
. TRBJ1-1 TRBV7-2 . TGTGCCAGCAGCGTTTCCGGGACGGTGAACACTGAAGCTTTCTTT CASSVSGTVNTEAFF
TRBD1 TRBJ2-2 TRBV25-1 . TGTGCCAGCAGGGAGACAGGGGGAGGTACCGGGGAGCTGTTTTTT CASRETGGGTGELFF
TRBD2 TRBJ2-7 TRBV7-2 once TGTGCCAGCAGCTTAGATTCTCCCCTAGCGGGAGGGGACGAGCAGTACTTC CASSLDSPLAGGDEQYF
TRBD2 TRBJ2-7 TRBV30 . TGTGCCTGGAACGGGGGGAACCCGACTACTGTCTTC CAWNGGNPTTVF
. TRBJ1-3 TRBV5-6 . TGTGCCAGCAGCTTGGGTATGGGGGTGGGCCTCTCTGGAAACACCATATATTTT CASSLGMGVGLSGNTIYF
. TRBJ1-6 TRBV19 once TGTGCCAGTAGTACCTCGGACAGTCCAAGATCCTATAATTCACCCCTCCACTTT CASSTSDSPRSYNSPLHF
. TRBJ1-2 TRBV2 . TGTGCCAGCAGCCTAACCCTTGGCTACACCTTC CASSLTLGYTF
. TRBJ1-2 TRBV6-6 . TGTGCCAGCAGTTACGATACAGCTACCTACTATGGCTACACCTTC CASSYDTATYYGYTF
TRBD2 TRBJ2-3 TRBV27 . TGTGCCAGCAGAGGACTAGCGGGAGGAGATACGCAGTATTTT CASRGLAGGDTQYF
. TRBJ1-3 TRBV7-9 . TGTGCCAGCAGCTTAACCGGTGGCAGCTCTGGAAACACCATATATTTT CASSLTGGSSGNTIYF
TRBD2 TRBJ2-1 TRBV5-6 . TGTGCCAGCAGCTTTAGGACTAGCGCTTACAATGAGCAGTTCTTC CASSFRTSAYNEQFF
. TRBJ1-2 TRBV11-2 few TGTGCCAGCAGTATTAGCGACAGCATCTATGGCTACACCTTC CASSISDSIYGYTF
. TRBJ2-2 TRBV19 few TGTGCCAGTAGTAAAACTAGCCTCGACACCGGGGAGCTGTTTTTT CASSKTSLDTGELFF
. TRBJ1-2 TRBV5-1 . TGCGCCAGCAGCTTGGCGACGGATCCGACAGGTAGTTCTATTTGGGGAATCTATGGCTACACCTTC CASSLATDPTGSSIWGIYGYTF
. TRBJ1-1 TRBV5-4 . TGTGCCAGCAGCTTGGAGTCCGGCGGAACTGAAGCTTTCTTT CASSLESGGTEAFF
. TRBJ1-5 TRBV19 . TGTGCCAGTAGTATTCAGGACGTGGGTAACAATCAGCCCCAGCATTTT CASSIQDVGNNQPQHF
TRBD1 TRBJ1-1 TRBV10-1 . TGCGCCAGCAGTGCCGGGACAGTGAACACTGAAGCTTTCTTT CASSAGTVNTEAFF
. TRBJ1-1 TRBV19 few TGTGCCAGTAATTACGGGGGCACTGAAGCTTTCTTT CASNYGGTEAFF
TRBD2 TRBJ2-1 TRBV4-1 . TGCGCCAGCAGCCAAGCAAGCCGCATAGCGGGAGTCTACAATGAGCAGTTCTTC CASSQASRIAGVYNEQFF
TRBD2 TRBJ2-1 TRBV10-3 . TGTGCCATCAGTTCGACTAGCGGGGGGGCCTCGGTCTACAATGAGCAGTTCTTC CAISSTSGGASVYNEQFF
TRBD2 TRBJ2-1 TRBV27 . TGTGCCAGCAGTTCTAGCGGGAGGGCAAACAATGAGCAGTTCTTC CASSSSGRANNEQFF
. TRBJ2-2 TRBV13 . TGTGCCAGCAGCTTAGGTGGCAGGGGACCCGGGGAGCTGTTTTTT CASSLGGRGPGELFF
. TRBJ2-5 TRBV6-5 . TGTGCCAGCACCGCCCCCGGGGGAGTGAAGACCCAGTACTTC CASTAPGGVKTQYF
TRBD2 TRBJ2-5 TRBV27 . TGTGCCAGCAGTGCGCTAGCGGGGGGGCCCCGCCAAGAGACCCAGTACTTC CASSALAGGPRQETQYF
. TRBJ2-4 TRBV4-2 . TGTGCCAGCAGCCAAGACGCCGGGGCCAAAAACATTCAGTACTTC CASSQDAGAKNIQYF